One and the same sample provided the 32 T cell receptor beta chains below, sequenced in a study of CD8 T cells in ankylosing spondylitis. TCRdb recomputed calls from the 5' RACE reads with MiXCR, one row per CDR3 protein. Here the sample spans 35,000 or so distinct CDR3 sequences, 4.5% to 6% being singletons. Sequencing was performed on blood, either unsorted or a sorted T cell fraction (not recorded which). These receptors came from a male donor with ankylosing spondylitis or in good health (not recorded which).

This clonotype was seen many times. The V call is TRBV7-6, the J call TRBJ2-7; D is unresolved. This CDR3 has 13 amino acids. Deletions cut 4 bases from V and 3 bases from J, with 10 bases between. Germline V lookup: CDR1 SGHVS, CDR2 FNYEAQ. The CDR3: CASSSGPNYEQYF. The CDR3 DNA follows: TGTGCCAGCAGCTCGGGCCCCAACTACGAGCAGTACTTC.

This clonotype was counted ten times or more. The chain combines TRBV5-1 with TRBJ2-1; D remains ambiguous. This CDR3 contains 16 residues. Trimming removed 3 bases at V and 5 bases at J, with 18 bases between. Germline V gene data show CDR1 as SGHRS and CDR2 as YFSETQ. CDR3 DNA sequence: TGCGCCAGCAGCTCCACGACGAAAGGAATCGACAATGAGCAGTTCTTC. Residues: CASSSTTKGIDNEQFF.

This clonotype was seen repeatedly, ten times or more. The J gene is TRBJ2-2, the V gene TRBV5-1; 8 bases match TRBD2. The CDR3 sequence is 20 residues long. J lost 1 base, V lost 0 bases, and 14 bases had no gene match. Germline values: CDR1 SGHRS, CDR2 YFSETQ. DNA for the CDR3: TGCGCCAGCAGCTTGGAAATGGTGTCAGCGGGGGCCGGGAACACCGGGGAGCTGTTTTTT. The encoded protein is CASSLEMVSAGAGNTGELFF. Combining the CDR3 with reference TRBV5-1 and TRBJ2-2 gives the whole variable domain KAGVTQTPRYLIKTRGQQVTLSCSPISGHRSVSWYQQTPGQGLQFLFEYFSETQRNKGNFPGRFSGRQFSNSRSEMNVSTLELGDSALYLCASSLEMVSAGAGNTGELFFGEGSRLTVL.

At least ten counts were recorded for this clonotype. The V call is TRBV5-1, the J call TRBJ2-1; weak D call: TRBD2 (6 bases). The length of the CDR3 is 13 residues. V was shortened by 1 base and J by 6 bases, with 8 bases between the two germline ends. Germline loops: CDR1 SGHRS, CDR2 YFSETQ. The CDR3 region has the DNA TGCGCCAGCAGCTTGAACGGGGGCAATGAGCAGTTCTTC. Protein sequence: CASSLNGGNEQFF.

This clonotype has ten or more counts. V usage is TRBV9 and J usage is TRBJ1-2, with 10 bases lining up with TRBD1. V shed 4 bases and J 3 bases; nucleotides not matched to a gene: 6. CDR1 is SGDLS and CDR2 is YYNGEE in the germline V gene. CDR3 length: 15 residues. CDR3 amino acids: CASSPDRGLYYGYTF. DNA for the CDR3: TGTGCCAGCAGCCCCGACAGGGGGCTGTACTATGGCTACACCTTC.

This clonotype occurred many times. This chain links TRBV7-2 with TRBJ2-7, with 7 bases matching TRBD1. Germline V gene lookup returns CDR1 SGHTA and CDR2 FQGNSA. This CDR3 region has 21 residues. Unmatched junction bases numbered 21, after V lost 0 bases and J lost 1 base. The CDR3 sequence is CASSLAAIQTGPKDPSYEQYF. CDR3 in DNA: TGTGCCAGCAGCTTAGCAGCCATCCAGACAGGGCCCAAAGACCCATCCTACGAGCAGTACTTC.

This clonotype was detected ten times or more. The DNA of the CDR3 is TGTGCCAGCAGCCTGTCTCAATTAGGTGAAGCTTTCTTT. Translation: CASSLSQLGEAFF. The chain recombines TRBV5-5 with TRBJ1-1; D unresolved. The CDR3 covers 13 residues. Germline lookup yields CDR1 SGHKS and CDR2 YYEKEE (reference sequence). Trimming removed 4 bases from V and 7 bases from J, with 14 bases in between.

This clonotype was picked up many times. J is TRBJ2-7 and V is TRBV20-1, with TRBD2 identical over 14 bases. Per germline, CDR1 DFQATT and CDR2 SNEGSKA (reference sequence). The CDR3 consists of 15 residues. V shed 5 bases, J shed 2 bases, and the junction held 5 bases outside the gene matches. Here the CDR3 reads CSAPRLAGGTYEQYF. The CDR3 coding sequence is TGCAGTGCTCCTAGACTAGCGGGGGGGACCTACGAGCAGTACTTC.

Ten or more counts support this clonotype. The J gene is TRBJ1-4, the V gene TRBV7-2; D is undetermined. Trimming left V 1 base short and J 3 bases short, with 3 bases between. Germline V CDR1 and CDR2: SGHTA, FQGNSA. This CDR3 region has 13 residues. CDR3 residues: CASSLGSNEKLFF. The CDR3 coding sequence is TGTGCCAGCAGCTTAGGGTCTAATGAAAAACTGTTTTTT.

This clonotype has ten or more counts. The V gene is TRBV12-3 or TRBV12-4, the J gene TRBJ2-1; TRBD2 aligns across 7 bases. After removal of 5 bases from V and 0 bases from J, the junction contained 7 bases not matched to a gene. CDR3 length: 16 residues. The CDR3 reads CASSLLSGVSYNEQFF. CDR3 sequence (DNA): TGTGCCAGCAGTCTTTTAAGCGGGGTCTCCTACAATGAGCAGTTCTTC.

In this sample, this clonotype turned up many times. The rearrangement links TRBV18 to TRBJ2-7; D is ambiguous. CDR3 length equals 15 residues. The germline gives CDR1 KGHSH, CDR2 LQKENI. V was trimmed by 3 bases and J by 0 bases, leaving 12 bases between them. CDR3 in amino acids: CASSPSAASSYEQYF. In DNA form, the CDR3 reads TGTGCCAGCTCACCCTCGGCGGCGAGCTCCTACGAGCAGTACTTC.

This clonotype was recorded at least ten times. The chain has TRBV20-1 and TRBJ1-4; D is undetermined. CDR3 length: 11 residues. CDR1 DFQATT and CDR2 SNEGSKA come from the germline V gene (reference sequence). The CDR3 coding sequence is TGCAGCAGCGCGGTTGGTGAAAAACTGTTTTTT. This translates into CSSAVGEKLFF.

This clonotype was picked up many times. The chain combines TRBV12-3 or TRBV12-4 with TRBJ1-1; no definite D call. Trimming pared 6 bases from V and 7 bases from J, leaving 21 bases between. This CDR3 contains 15 residues. The CDR3 is CASSDELGRTGEAFF. DNA for the CDR3: TGTGCCAGCAGCGACGAGCTCGGCAGAACTGGTGAAGCTTTCTTT.

This clonotype occurred many times. V usage is TRBV5-1 and J usage is TRBJ2-2; D is perhaps TRBD1 (6 bases). Germline CDR1 SGHRS, CDR2 YFSETQ. The CDR3 extends over 15 amino acids. The V end lost 2 bases, the J end lost 6 bases, and 14 bases lay between the germline ends. In DNA form, the CDR3 reads TGCGCCAGCAGCTTTGGAACAACAGGGCCCGGGGAGCTGTTTTTT. Its translation: CASSFGTTGPGELFF.

This clonotype was picked up many times. V usage is TRBV12-3 or TRBV12-4 and J usage is TRBJ1-3, with D perhaps TRBD1 (6 bases). The CDR3 is made up of 16 amino acids. V dropped 6 bases and J dropped 0 bases, with 15 bases sitting between them. The CDR3 DNA sequence: TGTGCCAGCAGGAAGACAGGAGCCCTCTCTGGAAACACCATATATTTT. This gives the protein CASRKTGALSGNTIYF.

There are many counts of this clonotype. DNA of the CDR3: TGTGCCATCAGTGAACCTCTAGCGGGGAGTGAGACCCAGTACTTC. This sequence encodes CAISEPLAGSETQYF. The rearrangement links TRBV10-3 to TRBJ2-5; TRBD2 matches at 9 bases. Germline V gives CDR1 ENHRY, CDR2 SYGVKD. V shed 3 bases, J shed 5 bases, and the junction held 7 bases outside the gene matches. The CDR3 length is 15 residues.

This clonotype showed up many times. The CDR3 DNA reads TGTGCCAGCAGTTACTCGGCAGGGGCCAAGGGCTACGAGCAGTACTTC. Translated, it gives CASSYSAGAKGYEQYF. This chain links TRBV6-5 with TRBJ2-7, with D possibly TRBD1 on 6 matching bases. The CDR3 extends over 16 amino acids. From germline, CDR1 is MNHEY and CDR2 SVGAGI. V was clipped by 0 bases and J by 3 bases, with 15 bases between them.

This clonotype occurred many times. The chain uses TRBV7-2 and TRBJ1-1; 8 bases map to TRBD1. The CDR3 contains 14 residues. The ends lost 5 bases at V and 1 base at J; junction bases unmatched: 3. In germline, CDR1 is SGHTA, CDR2 FQGNSA. The CDR3 DNA follows: TGTGCCAGCAGCCGACAGGGGTCGAACACTGAAGCTTTCTTT. It yields the protein CASSRQGSNTEAFF.

There are many counts of this clonotype. This sequence joins TRBV20-1 and TRBJ2-7; 9 nucleotides match TRBD1. Germline V gene lookup returns CDR1 DFQATT and CDR2 SNEGSKA (reference sequence). The CDR3 totals 14 residues. V shed 5 bases and J 2 bases; nucleotides not matched to a gene: 7. The CDR3 is CSALGDRDTYEQYF. The CDR3 region has the DNA TGCAGTGCTCTAGGGGACAGGGATACCTACGAGCAGTACTTC.

This clonotype came up a few times. The chain links TRBV18 to TRBJ2-1, with 7 positions matching TRBD2. Germline CDR1 is KGHSH and CDR2 is LQKENI. V gave up 0 bases and J gave up 8 bases; unmatched junction bases: 13. The CDR3 is 17 residues long. CDR3 nucleotide sequence: TGTGCCAGCTCACCACCGTCGGGAAGCGGGGATCCGGATGAGCAGTTCTTC. Residues: CASSPPSGSGDPDEQFF.

This clonotype showed up many times. The chain joins TRBV2 to TRBJ2-2; TRBD2 matches at 7 bases. Losses at the gene ends were 4 bases for V and 5 bases for J; bases not matched to a gene: 4. The CDR3 spans 14 residues. The germline V gene encodes CDR1 SNHLY and CDR2 FYNNEI. The CDR3 DNA sequence: TGTGCCAGCAGTGTGGGGCGGGGGACCGGGGAGCTGTTTTTT. Protein sequence: CASSVGRGTGELFF.

This clonotype was observed at least ten times. V and J are TRBV19 and TRBJ1-1; D is undetermined. The CDR3 spans 13 residues. Germline V gene lookup returns CDR1 LNHDA and CDR2 SQIVND (reference sequence). Trimming cost V 2 bases and J 5 bases, with 9 bases left between them. CDR3 sequence (DNA): TGTGCCAGTAGTATACATGTGCTGACTGAAGCTTTCTTT. Translating gives CASSIHVLTEAFF. The full variable domain, in which reference TRBV19 and TRBJ1-1 provide the parts outside the CDR3, is DGGITQSPKYLFRKEGQNVTLSCEQNLNHDAMYWYRQDPGQGLRLIYYSQIVNDFQKGDIAEGYSVSREKKESFPLTVTSAQKNPTAFYLCASSIHVLTEAFFGQGTRLTVV.

On this clonotype: Possible read error: a much larger clone is one base away. V gene TRBV28 combines with J gene TRBJ2-2, with D possibly being TRBD1 or TRBD2 (5 bases each). Germline V gives CDR1 MDHEN, CDR2 SYDVKM. Deletions cut 6 bases from V and 1 base from J, with 6 bases between. The CDR3 runs to 13 residues. CDR3 in DNA: TGTGCCAGCAGGGGGGTGAACACCGGGGAGCTGTTTTTT. Translated: CASRGVNTGELFF.

This clonotype was counted between two and nine times. The rearrangement uses TRBV28 and TRBJ1-2; a possible D gene is TRBD1 (6 bases). Per the germline V gene, CDR1 is MDHEN and CDR2 is SYDVKM. The CDR3 runs 14 residues. V gave up 4 bases and J gave up 14 bases, with 23 bases separating them. CDR3 nucleotides: TGTGCCAGCAGTTCCTTGGGGGCGAGTAAACGGGAGACCTTC. Translation gives CASSSLGASKRETF.

This clonotype was picked up many times. This chain's CDR3 is CASSPPLARTDTQYF. The CDR3 DNA reads as TGTGCCAGCAGTCCGCCGCTAGCGAGGACAGATACGCAGTATTTT. V gene TRBV27 combines with J gene TRBJ2-3; perhaps TRBD2 as D (6 bases). Looked up from germline, CDR1 is MNHEY and CDR2 is SMNVEV (reference sequence). Trimming removed 5 bases at V and 3 bases at J, with 15 bases between. There are 15 residues in the CDR3.

The sample holds many counts of this clonotype. The chain has TRBV6-2 or TRBV6-3 and TRBJ2-3; D gene uncertain. This CDR3 comprises 13 residues. V was pared by 2 bases and J by 9 bases, with 12 bases between. CDR1 is MNHEY and CDR2 is SVGEGT in the germline V gene. CDR3 nucleotides: TGTGCCAGCAGTTACGGCGCGTGGTCGACGCAGTATTTT. It codes for CASSYGAWSTQYF.

V gene TRBV3-2 combines with J gene TRBJ2-7; the table calls TRBD2, which could not be checked here. TRBV3-2 counts as a pseudogene. This CDR3 contains 19 residues. The CDR3 here is CAISQGLAGGSYPDYEQYF. CDR3 nucleotides: TGTGCCATCAGCCAGGGACTAGCGGGAGGTTCTTACCCCGACTACGAGCAGTACTTC.

This clonotype showed up many times. V gene TRBV9 combines with J gene TRBJ2-2; 9 bases map to TRBD1. CDR3 length: 17 amino acids. V lost 5 bases and J lost 4; bases outside the gene matches: 12. CDR1 SGDLS and CDR2 YYNGEE come from the germline V gene. The CDR3 loop is CASSVNRGRGVTGELFF. The CDR3 DNA reads TGTGCCAGCAGTGTAAACAGGGGGCGAGGAGTCACCGGGGAGCTGTTTTTT.

Many counts were recorded for this clonotype. V usage is TRBV29-1 and J usage is TRBJ2-1, with 10 bases identical to TRBD2. This CDR3 has 15 amino acids. Per germline, CDR1 SQVTM and CDR2 ANQGSEA. Trimming removed 3 bases from V and 3 bases from J; junction bases left unmatched: 5. This CDR3 is CSVDVGTSDYNEQFF. The CDR3 DNA is TGCAGCGTTGACGTTGGGACTAGCGACTACAATGAGCAGTTCTTC.

At least ten counts were recorded for this clonotype. In nucleotides, the CDR3 is TGTGCCGGGGGAACTGCGGGACGGGCGGAGCAGTACTTC. It yields the protein CAGGTAGRAEQYF. The rearrangement links TRBV2 to TRBJ2-7; tentative D call: TRBD2 (6 bases). The length of the CDR3 is 13 residues. Germline-derived CDR1 and CDR2 are SNHLY and FYNNEI. Trimming left V 11 bases short and J 7 bases short, with 21 bases between.

In its sample, this clonotype was seen many times. This chain joins TRBV6-1 and TRBJ2-4; TRBD2 might be the D (5 bases). CDR3 size: 14 residues. Trimming removed 3 bases at V and 1 base at J, with 7 bases between. Germline CDR1 and CDR2: MNHNS and SASEGT. The CDR3 region has the DNA TGTGCCAGCAGTGACGGGGTGGCCAAAAACATTCAGTACTTC. This codes for CASSDGVAKNIQYF.

This clonotype was recorded at least ten times. CDR3 DNA sequence: TGTGCCAGTCGGTTTGGTGGCCGCAATGAGCAGTTCTTC. Translation: CASRFGGRNEQFF. The chain links TRBV6-2 or TRBV6-3 to TRBJ2-1; D is undetermined. The germline V and J ends were trimmed by 9 bases and 6 bases, with 15 bases remaining between them. The CDR3 consists of 13 residues. Germline V gives CDR1 MNHEY, CDR2 SVGEGT.